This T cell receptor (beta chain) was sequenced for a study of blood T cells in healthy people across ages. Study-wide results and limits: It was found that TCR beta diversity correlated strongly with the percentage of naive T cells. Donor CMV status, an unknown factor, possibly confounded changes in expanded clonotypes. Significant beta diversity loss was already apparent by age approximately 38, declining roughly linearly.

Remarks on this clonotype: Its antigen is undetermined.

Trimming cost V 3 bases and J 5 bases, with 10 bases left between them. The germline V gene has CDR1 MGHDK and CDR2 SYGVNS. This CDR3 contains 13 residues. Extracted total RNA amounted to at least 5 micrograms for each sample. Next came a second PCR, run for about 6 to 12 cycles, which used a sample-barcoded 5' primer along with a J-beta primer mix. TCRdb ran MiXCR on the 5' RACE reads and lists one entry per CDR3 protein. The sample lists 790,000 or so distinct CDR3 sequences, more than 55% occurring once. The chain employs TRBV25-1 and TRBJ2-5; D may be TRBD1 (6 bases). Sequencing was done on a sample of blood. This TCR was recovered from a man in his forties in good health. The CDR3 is CASSEGAGETQYF. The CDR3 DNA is TGTGCCAGCAGTGAGGGGGCTGGGGAGACCCAGTACTTC.